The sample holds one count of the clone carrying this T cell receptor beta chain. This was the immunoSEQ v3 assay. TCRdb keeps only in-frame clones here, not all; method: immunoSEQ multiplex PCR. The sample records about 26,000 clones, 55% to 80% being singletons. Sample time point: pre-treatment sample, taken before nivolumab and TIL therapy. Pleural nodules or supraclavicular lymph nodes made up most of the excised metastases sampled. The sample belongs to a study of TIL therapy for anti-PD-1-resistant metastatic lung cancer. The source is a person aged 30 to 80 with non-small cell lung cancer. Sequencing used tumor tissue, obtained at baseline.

This chain's CDR3 is CASSLGGAAYEQYF. CDR3 DNA: TGTGCCAGCAGCTTAGGAGGGGCTGCCTACGAGCAGTACTTC. The chain is built from TRBV7-6 and TRBJ2-7; D assignment may be TRBD1 or TRBD2 (5 bases each). V was trimmed by 1 base and J by 2 bases, leaving 9 bases between them. The germline gives CDR1 SGHVS, CDR2 FNYEAQ. The CDR3 has 14 amino acids.